This passage covers 9 T cell receptor beta chains from one sample sequenced in a study of CD4 T cells in relation to SARS-CoV-2 and coronaviruses. The antigens for these receptors are not known. Here immunoSEQ multiplex PCR was the method, and the copy in TCRdb shows in-frame clones only, minus some. The repertoire holds some 40,000 clones, about 80% seen once, with approximately 7% in the top ten. The sequencing input was naive CD4+ T cells from PBMCs, cultured in vitro. Subset reported: naive CD4+ T cells isolated by negative enrichment. These receptors came from an adult with COVID-19.

The chain joins TRBV5-8 to TRBJ1-2; tentative D call: TRBD1 (5 bases). The germline V gene has CDR1 SGHTS and CDR2 YDEGEE. The CDR3 covers 13 residues. V lost 0 bases and J lost 7, with 10 bases in between. CDR3 protein: CASSLGQGAGYTF. CDR3 sequence (DNA): TGTGCCAGCAGCTTGGGGCAGGGTGCTGGCTACACCTTC.

In nucleotides, the CDR3 is TGTGCCAGCAGCCAACAACCGGGAGGGCCTGCGCAGTATTTT. This codes for CASSQQPGGPAQYF. The chain has TRBV3-1 (or the pseudogene TRBV3-2) and TRBJ2-3; the match to TRBD2 covers 8 bases. The CDR3 has 14 amino acids. The ends lost 2 bases at V and 10 bases at J; junction bases unmatched: 8. Germline assignment: CDR1 LGHDT and CDR2 YNNKEL (reference sequence).

This chain uses TRBV5-1 with TRBJ2-7; 7 bases line up with TRBD2. The junction had 15 bases not matched to a gene; V was cut back by 2 bases and J by 7 bases. Germline-derived CDR1 and CDR2 are SGHRS and YFSETQ. This CDR3 has 16 amino acids. The CDR3 sequence is CASSFGGDLTGGEQYF. The CDR3 region has the DNA TGCGCCAGCAGCTTTGGGGGGGACCTCACCGGAGGAGAGCAGTACTTC. Complete variable domain (other parts from reference TRBV5-1 and TRBJ2-7): KAGVTQTPRYLIKTRGQQVTLSCSPISGHRSVSWYQQTPGQGLQFLFEYFSETQRNKGNFPGRFSGRQFSNSRSEMNVSTLELGDSALYLCASSFGGDLTGGEQYFGPGTRLTVT.

The chain recombines TRBV5-6 with TRBJ2-2; TRBD1 is a possible D gene (5 bases). The germline CDR1 and CDR2 sequences are SGHDT and YYEEEE. The CDR3 has 16 amino acids. V lost 0 bases to trimming and J lost 1 base, with 10 bases between them. The CDR3 loop is CASSLASQGNTGELFF. DNA of the CDR3: TGTGCCAGCAGCTTGGCCAGCCAGGGGAACACCGGGGAGCTGTTTTTT. The whole variable domain, filled in from reference TRBV5-6 and TRBJ2-2, reads DAGVTQSPTHLIKTRGQQVTLRCSPKSGHDTVSWYQQALGQGPQFIFQYYEEEERQRGNFPDRFSGHQFPNYSSELNVNALLLGDSALYLCASSLASQGNTGELFFGEGSRLTVL.

The J gene is TRBJ2-7, the V gene TRBV15; maybe TRBD2 (5 bases). The CDR3 consists of 13 residues. V was trimmed by 4 bases and J by 4 bases, leaving 11 bases between them. Germline lookup yields CDR1 LNHNV and CDR2 YYDKDF (reference sequence). The CDR3 sequence: CATSKQLGYEQYF. CDR3 bases: TGTGCCACCAGCAAGCAACTAGGGTACGAGCAGTACTTC.

The chain links TRBV12-3 or TRBV12-4 to TRBJ1-1; 8 bases fit TRBD1. The CDR3 length is 12 residues. J lost 6 bases, V lost 7 bases, and 4 bases had no gene match. CDR3 in amino acids: CASMTGDAEAFF. The CDR3 nucleotides are TGTGCCAGCATGACAGGGGACGCTGAAGCTTTCTTT.

The rearrangement joins TRBV25-1 to TRBJ2-5; tentatively, D is TRBD1 (5 bases). This CDR3 spans 14 amino acids. From germline, CDR1 is MGHDK and CDR2 SYGVNS. Trimming took 0 bases from V and 7 from J, leaving 12 bases between them. DNA for the CDR3: TGTGCCAGCAGTGAATATGGAGACACAGGGACCCAGTACTTC. It specifies CASSEYGDTGTQYF.

The chain employs TRBV7-8 and TRBJ2-1; D perhaps matches TRBD2 (6 bases). Germline assignment: CDR1 SGHVS and CDR2 FQNEAQ. Trimming pared 5 bases from V and 0 bases from J, leaving 14 bases between. CDR3 size: 16 residues. In nucleotides, the CDR3 is TGTGCCAGCAGCCGCCCTAGCGTAAGCTCCTACAATGAGCAGTTCTTC. Protein: CASSRPSVSSYNEQFF.

V usage is TRBV20-1 and J usage is TRBJ2-3; D gene uncertain. The CDR3 spans 14 residues. The germline V gene has CDR1 DFQATT and CDR2 SNEGSKA (reference sequence). Trimming cost V 3 bases and J 0 bases, with 10 bases left between them. The CDR3 here is CSASSASSTDTQYF. In DNA form, the CDR3 reads TGCAGTGCTAGTTCAGCTTCTAGCACAGATACGCAGTATTTT.